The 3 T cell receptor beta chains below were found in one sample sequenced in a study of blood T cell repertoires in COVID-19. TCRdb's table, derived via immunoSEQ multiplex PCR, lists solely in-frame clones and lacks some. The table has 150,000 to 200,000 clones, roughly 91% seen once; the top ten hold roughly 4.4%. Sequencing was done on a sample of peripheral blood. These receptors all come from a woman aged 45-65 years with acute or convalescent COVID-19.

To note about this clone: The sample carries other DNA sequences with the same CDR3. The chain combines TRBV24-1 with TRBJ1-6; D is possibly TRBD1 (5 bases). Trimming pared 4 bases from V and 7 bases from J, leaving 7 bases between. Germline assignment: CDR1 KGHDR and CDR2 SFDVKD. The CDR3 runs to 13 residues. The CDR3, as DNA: TGTGCCACCAGTGACAGACAGAATTCACCCCTCCACTTT. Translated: CATSDRQNSPLHF.

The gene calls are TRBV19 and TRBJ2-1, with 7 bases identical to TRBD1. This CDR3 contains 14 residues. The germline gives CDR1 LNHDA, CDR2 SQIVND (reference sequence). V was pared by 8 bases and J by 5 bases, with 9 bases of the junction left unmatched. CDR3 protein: CASSSGTANNEQFF. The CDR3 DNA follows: TGTGCCAGTTCCTCCGGGACAGCTAACAATGAGCAGTTCTTC.

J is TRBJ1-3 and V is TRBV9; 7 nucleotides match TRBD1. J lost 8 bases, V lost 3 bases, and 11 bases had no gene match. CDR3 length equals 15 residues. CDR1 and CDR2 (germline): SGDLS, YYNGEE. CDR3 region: CASSASGTAGDTIYF. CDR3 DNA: TGTGCCAGCAGCGCTTCCGGGACAGCGGGAGACACCATATATTTT.